The sequence of this T cell receptor (beta chain) was determined in a study of CD8 T cells in Susac syndrome. In blood CD8+ and CD4+ T cells, TCR beta underwent sequencing. Healthy donors constituted the control group, matched for age and sex. An amount of RNA that ranged from roughly 0.5 to 1 ug was reverse transcribed with random hexamers. Across 54 Vbeta and 13 Jbeta, immunoSEQ multiplex PCR amplified TCR beta CDR3. TCRdb reprocessed the immunoSEQ multiplex PCR reads via MiXCR and lists one record per CDR3 protein. Among tens of thousands of distinct CDR3 sequences listed, about 92% were seen once. Germline CDR1 reads SQVTM; CDR2 reads ANQGSEA. V lost 2 bases, J lost 5 bases, and 15 bases lay in between. CDR3 length equals 14 residues.

The receptor's source is a human donor in good health. The chain combines TRBV29-1 with TRBJ1-2; tentative D call: TRBD1 (5 bases). Sequenced material: CD8+ T cells from PBMCs. This CDR3 reads CSVEPTRWGYGYTF. Written as DNA, the CDR3 is TGCAGCGTTGAACCTACGAGGTGGGGGTATGGCTACACCTTC.